The source of this T cell receptor (beta chain) is a study of blood T cell repertoires in COVID-19. Study details: Samples of COVID-19 (acute and convalescent) were obtained from the United States, Italy and Spain. T cells, B-cell-depleted T cells, or PBMCs supplied cDNA or gDNA.

One Seattle source followed patients from active infection through their disease course. In germline, CDR1 is KGHDR, CDR2 SFDVKD. The CDR3 totals 14 residues. With 3 bases clipped from V and 6 bases from J, the junction kept 6 bases outside the gene matches. This clone was seen only a few times. Authors' analysis steps: It was from reference gene primer amplification that nucleated cell counts were estimated. Assay used: immunoSEQ multiplex PCR; TCRdb lists only in-frame clones, some missing. V and J calls and clone size come straight from that table; D and trimming were deduced from the DNA. Of 300,000 to 400,000 clones detected, about nine tenths appear once; the ten largest clones hold just under 7.5%.

The TCR comes from a woman in her 70s with COVID-19, enrolled during active disease. The chain recombines TRBV24-1 with TRBJ1-2, with 7 bases that match TRBD1. Sequences were obtained from peripheral blood. CDR3 region: CATSDAGQSDGYTF. In DNA, the CDR3 is TGTGCCACCAGTGATGCGGGACAGTCTGATGGCTACACCTTC.